These 27 T cell receptor beta chains came from one sample sequenced in a study of OX40 agonist ivuxolimab in advanced cancers. Assay used: immunoSEQ multiplex PCR; TCRdb lists only in-frame clones, some missing. The top ten clones hold 1% to 1.3% of a sample with 90,000 or so clones, about 94% of them seen once. The starting material was CD4+ or CD8+ T cells sorted from blood, obtained in a trial of the OX40 agonist ivuxolimab. All receptors come from an adult with an advanced solid tumor such as melanoma, head and neck, liver or kidney cancer.

The gene calls are TRBV10-3 and TRBJ2-1, with 7 bases fitting TRBD1. Trimming took 7 bases from V and 8 from J; bases not matched to a gene: 11. Germline values: CDR1 ENHRY, CDR2 SYGVKD. The CDR3 runs to 14 residues. The CDR3 DNA sequence: TGTGCCATCACCAAGACAGGGTTACATGATGAGCAGTTCTTC. Protein: CAITKTGLHDEQFF.

V gene TRBV10-3 combines with J gene TRBJ1-5; unclear D gene. Looked up from germline, CDR1 is ENHRY and CDR2 is SYGVKD. Between the trimmed V and J ends, which lost 3 bases and 11 bases, there was a span of 8 bases. The CDR3 runs 11 residues. CDR3 DNA sequence: TGTGCCATCAGTGAAAAATCAGCCCAGCATTTT. Translation gives CAISEKSAQHF.

The chain joins TRBV25-1 to TRBJ1-1, with D maybe TRBD1 (6 bases). The CDR3 runs to 12 residues. CDR1 MGHDK and CDR2 SYGVNS come from the germline V gene. V was trimmed by 4 bases and J by 6 bases, leaving 9 bases between them. The CDR3 DNA is TGTGCCAGCAGTGGAGCAGGGGCTGAAGCTTTCTTT. Translation gives CASSGAGAEAFF.

The J gene is TRBJ2-5, the V gene TRBV27; D is possibly TRBD1 (6 bases). This CDR3 contains 14 residues. The ends were cut back, 7 bases at V and 4 bases at J, with 16 bases in the middle. CDR1 is MNHEY and CDR2 is SMNVEV in the germline V gene (reference sequence). This chain's CDR3 is CASKSQGEGETQYF. DNA for the CDR3: TGTGCCAGCAAGTCACAGGGCGAGGGAGAGACCCAGTACTTC.

V is TRBV5-4 and J is TRBJ2-1, with 7 bases lining up with TRBD2. The junction had 7 bases not matched to a gene; V was cut back by 7 bases and J by 3 bases. The germline gives CDR1 SGHNT, CDR2 YYREEE (reference sequence). This CDR3 has 14 residues. The CDR3 here is CASHSGGNYNEQFF. For the CDR3, the DNA is TGTGCCAGCCACTCCGGGGGGAACTACAATGAGCAGTTCTTC.

This sequence joins TRBV5-1 and TRBJ2-5, with TRBD2 matching 8 bases. After removal of 0 bases from V and 5 bases from J, the junction contained 3 bases not matched to a gene. The CDR3 length is 14 residues. Germline V gene sequence: CDR1 SGHRS, CDR2 YFSETQ. The CDR3 DNA follows: TGCGCCAGCAGCTTGGCGACGGGAGGGGAGACCCAGTACTTC. This translates into CASSLATGGETQYF.

The chain has TRBV9 and TRBJ2-1, with 7 nucleotides matching TRBD1. CDR3 length equals 13 residues. Germline V gene data show CDR1 as SGDLS and CDR2 as YYNGEE. Losses at the gene ends were 0 bases for V and 6 bases for J; bases not matched to a gene: 0. The CDR3 DNA is TGTGCCAGCAGCGTAGACAGGGGCAATGAGCAGTTCTTC. Translation gives CASSVDRGNEQFF.

The chain couples TRBV10-3 to TRBJ2-1; tentatively, D is TRBD1 (6 bases). The CDR3 loop spans 15 amino acids. Germline loops: CDR1 ENHRY, CDR2 SYGVKD. The V end lost 0 bases, the J end lost 7 bases, and 13 bases lay between the germline ends. CDR3 in amino acids: CAISESYQTGNEQFF. In DNA, the CDR3 is TGTGCCATCAGTGAGTCATATCAAACAGGGAATGAGCAGTTCTTC.

The genes are TRBV30 and TRBJ1-6; D not resolved. CDR3 length: 13 amino acids. Trimming left V 3 bases short and J 7 bases short, with 10 bases between. CDR1 is GTSNPN, CDR2 SVGIG, per germline (reference sequence). The CDR3 loop is CAWRRTENSPLHF. The CDR3 coding sequence is TGTGCCTGGAGACGGACGGAGAATTCACCCCTCCACTTT.

Within the sample, this clone is medium-sized (0.01 to 0.1%). The rearrangement joins TRBV28 to TRBJ1-5, with D perhaps TRBD1 (6 bases). Germline lookup yields CDR1 MDHEN and CDR2 SYDVKM. V lost 6 bases and J 0 bases, leaving 21 bases between the germline ends. The CDR3 covers 18 residues. The CDR3 region is CASRVPGAMGYSNQPQHF. The DNA for the CDR3 is TGTGCCAGCAGGGTACCAGGGGCGATGGGATATAGCAATCAGCCCCAGCATTTT.

In its sample, this clone was seen once. The chain uses TRBV28 and TRBJ1-2; D gene ambiguous. Germline V gene sequence: CDR1 MDHEN, CDR2 SYDVKM. This CDR3 is 14 amino acids long. Trimming removed 5 bases from V and 6 bases from J, with 16 bases in between. The CDR3 region is CASSAGGTVDGYTF. CDR3 DNA: TGTGCCAGCAGTGCAGGTGGAACAGTAGATGGCTACACCTTC.

The chain uses TRBV14 and TRBJ2-4; D is possibly TRBD2 (5 bases). CDR1 and CDR2 (germline): SGHDN, FVKESK. V was cut by 0 bases and J by 0 bases, with 15 bases left in between. The CDR3 has 18 amino acids. Here the CDR3 reads CASSQDQIPSIAKNIQYF. The DNA for the CDR3 is TGTGCCAGCAGCCAAGATCAGATTCCTAGCATAGCCAAAAACATTCAGTACTTC.

This clone was detected a few times. This chain uses TRBV5-6 with TRBJ1-2; D ambiguous. Deletions cut 5 bases from V and 7 bases from J, with 12 bases between. CDR1 and CDR2 from the germline V gene are SGHDT and YYEEEE. The CDR3 runs to 12 residues. Here the CDR3 DNA reads TGTGCCAGCAGTGTGGGGAATAGTGGCTACACCTTC. Amino acid sequence: CASSVGNSGYTF.

This sequence joins TRBV9 and TRBJ2-7; 10 bases map to TRBD2. CDR1 and CDR2 from the germline V gene are SGDLS and YYNGEE. V lost 2 bases, J lost 5 bases, and 10 bases stayed unmatched. CDR3 length: 16 residues. CDR3 sequence reads: CASSVTLAGGSHEQYF. In nucleotides, the CDR3 is TGTGCCAGCAGCGTCACATTAGCGGGAGGTTCCCACGAGCAGTACTTC.

The chain has TRBV28 and TRBJ2-4, with D unclear. Trimming cost V 2 bases and J 8 bases, with 10 bases left between them. The CDR3 spans 13 residues. Germline CDR1 is MDHEN and CDR2 is SYDVKM. The CDR3 DNA reads TGTGCCAGCAGTTTAAATGGACCGGACATTCAGTACTTC. Translation gives CASSLNGPDIQYF.

A few counts support this clone. This rearrangement joins TRBV7-9 to TRBJ1-2; D unclear. V was clipped by 4 bases and J by 3 bases, with 9 bases between them. The length of the CDR3 is 13 residues. Germline values: CDR1 SEHNR, CDR2 FQNEAQ (reference sequence). CDR3 amino acids: CASSSEQDYGYTF. CDR3 bases: TGTGCCAGCAGCTCGGAGCAAGACTATGGCTACACCTTC.

The rearrangement uses TRBV5-1 and TRBJ2-7; D is ambiguous. This CDR3 contains 14 residues. Trimming left V 1 base short and J 0 bases short, with 8 bases between. Germline assignment: CDR1 SGHRS and CDR2 YFSETQ. CDR3 sequence: CASSLIGSSYEQYF. In nucleotides, the CDR3 is TGCGCCAGCAGCTTGATCGGTAGCTCCTACGAGCAGTACTTC.

V gene TRBV11-2 combines with J gene TRBJ2-7; 11 bases agree with TRBD2. The CDR3 covers 16 residues. Trimming at V came to 5 bases and at J to 3 bases, leaving 9 bases not matched to a gene. CDR1 SGHAT and CDR2 FQNNGV come from the germline V gene. The CDR3 reads CASSREGLAEGYEQYF. The CDR3 bases are TGTGCCAGCAGCCGCGAGGGACTAGCGGAGGGCTACGAGCAGTACTTC.

The chain is built from TRBV4-1 and TRBJ1-2, with D perhaps TRBD1 (6 bases). The germline V gene has CDR1 MGHRA and CDR2 YSYEKL. V was shortened by 0 bases and J by 1 base, with 9 bases between the two germline ends. The CDR3 length is 15 residues. The CDR3 coding sequence is TGCGCCAGCAGCCAAGAGACAGGATTTAACTATGGCTACACCTTC. Its translation is CASSQETGFNYGYTF.

The chain recombines TRBV7-3 with TRBJ2-3, with D possibly matching TRBD2 (6 bases). The V gene's germline CDR1 is SGHTA and CDR2 FQGTGA. The V gene lost 5 bases and the J gene lost 3 bases, with 18 bases spanning the gap. The CDR3 consists of 16 residues. As DNA, the CDR3 is TGTGCCAGCAGCCCTGGTGGGAGTAGCGGTACAGATACGCAGTATTTT. Its protein is CASSPGGSSGTDTQYF.

The chain employs TRBV27 and TRBJ1-2; no firm D call. V lost 7 bases, J lost 0 bases, and 12 bases lay in between. The germline gives CDR1 MNHEY, CDR2 SMNVEV (reference sequence). The CDR3 has 14 amino acids. For the CDR3, the DNA is TGTGCCAGCAAACCGGACGTCCCTAACTATGGCTACACCTTC. Translating gives CASKPDVPNYGYTF.

CDR3 coding DNA: TGTGCCAGCAGCGGCAGGGGGAGAGCGAACACTGAAGCTTTCTTT. Translation gives CASSGRGRANTEAFF. This rearrangement joins TRBV9 to TRBJ1-1, with TRBD1 matching 7 bases. The CDR3 has 15 residues. With V trimmed by 3 bases and J by 1 base, 6 bases remained unmatched. Germline V lookup: CDR1 SGDLS, CDR2 YYNGEE.

The genes are TRBV19 and TRBJ1-4, with D maybe TRBD1 (5 bases). V shed 3 bases and J shed 4 bases, with 12 bases lying between them. CDR3 size: 15 residues. Per germline, CDR1 LNHDA and CDR2 SQIVND (reference sequence). This CDR3 reads CASSIGRAVNEKLFF. CDR3 bases: TGTGCCAGTAGTATCGGCAGGGCAGTTAATGAAAAACTGTTTTTT.

This chain uses TRBV28 with TRBJ2-1; 10 bases match TRBD1. J lost 15 bases, V lost 7 bases, and 9 bases had no gene match. Germline CDR1 MDHEN, CDR2 SYDVKM. CDR3 length: 12 residues. CDR3 residues: CASTTGQGTGFF. The CDR3 DNA sequence: TGTGCCAGCACTACGGGACAGGGGACTGGGTTCTTC.

This clone came up once. The V and J genes are TRBV28 and TRBJ1-5; TRBD1 might be the D (5 bases). Trimming stripped 6 bases from V and 6 bases from J, with 24 bases between. Per germline, CDR1 MDHEN and CDR2 SYDVKM. The CDR3 contains 17 residues. CDR3 in amino acids: CASRLWGGMGHPQPQHF. The CDR3 nucleotides read TGTGCCAGCAGACTTTGGGGGGGAATGGGCCACCCTCAGCCCCAGCATTTT.

The rearrangement links TRBV15 to TRBJ1-1, with 8 bases aligning to TRBD1. Per germline, CDR1 LNHNV and CDR2 YYDKDF (reference sequence). V trimming: 5 bases; J trimming: 4 bases; junction bases outside the gene matches: 6. CDR3 length: 14 amino acids. This CDR3 is CATSVQGVGTEAFF. CDR3 DNA sequence: TGTGCCACCAGCGTACAGGGGGTTGGCACTGAAGCTTTCTTT. Variable domain in full (rest from reference TRBV15 and TRBJ1-1): DAMVIQNPRYQVTQFGKPVTLSCSQTLNHNVMYWYQQKSSQAPKLLFHYYDKDFNNEADTPDNFQSRRPNTSFCFLDIRSPGLGDTAMYLCATSVQGVGTEAFFGQGTRLTVV.

The rearrangement links TRBV5-8 to TRBJ2-7, with 8 bases aligning to TRBD2. The CDR3 runs 15 residues. Germline assignment: CDR1 SGHTS and CDR2 YDEGEE. V was pared by 2 bases and J by 2 bases, with 6 bases of the junction left unmatched. CDR3: CASSFGAGAAYEQYF. CDR3 nucleotide sequence: TGTGCCAGCAGCTTCGGAGCGGGAGCAGCCTACGAGCAGTACTTC.